This entry is about one TCR beta chain. Profiling relied on immunoSEQ multiplex PCR, and the TCRdb table lists in-frame clones only, not all of them. Of about 100,000 clones in the sample, more than 75% were seen once. The entry originates in a study of T cell responses to AZD1222 COVID-19 vaccine. The CDR3 is 18 amino acids. Germline V gene data show CDR1 as SGHVS and CDR2 as FNYEAQ. Trimming left V 8 bases short and J 2 bases short, with 25 bases between. The V gene is TRBV7-6, the J gene TRBJ2-1, with D perhaps matching TRBD1 or TRBD2 (5 bases each). The sample here was peripheral blood, taken on day 0 of AZD1222 vaccination. The origin of this receptor is an adult in good health. The CDR3 nucleotides read TGTGCCAGCGGTACATTCCGGGGCGGGCTAGCCACCTACAATGAGCAGTTCTTC. Translation gives CASGTFRGGLATYNEQFF.